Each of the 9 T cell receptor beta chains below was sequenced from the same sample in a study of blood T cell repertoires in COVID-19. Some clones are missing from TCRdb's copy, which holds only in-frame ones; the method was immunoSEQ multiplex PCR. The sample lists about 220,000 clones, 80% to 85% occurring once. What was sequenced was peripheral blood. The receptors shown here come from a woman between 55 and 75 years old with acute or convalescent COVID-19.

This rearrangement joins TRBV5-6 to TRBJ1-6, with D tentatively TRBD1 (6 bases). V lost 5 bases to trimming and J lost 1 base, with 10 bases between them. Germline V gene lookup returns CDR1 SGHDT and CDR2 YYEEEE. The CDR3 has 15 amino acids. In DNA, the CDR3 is TGTGCCAGCAGAAATGGACAGTCCTATAATTCACCCCTCCACTTT. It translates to CASRNGQSYNSPLHF.

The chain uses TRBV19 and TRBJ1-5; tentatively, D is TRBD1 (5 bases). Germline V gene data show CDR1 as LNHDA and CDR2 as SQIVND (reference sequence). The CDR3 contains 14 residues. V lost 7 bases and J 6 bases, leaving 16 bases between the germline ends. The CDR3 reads CASTIQAMGQPQHF. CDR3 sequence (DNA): TGTGCCAGTACAATACAGGCCATGGGTCAGCCCCAGCATTTT.

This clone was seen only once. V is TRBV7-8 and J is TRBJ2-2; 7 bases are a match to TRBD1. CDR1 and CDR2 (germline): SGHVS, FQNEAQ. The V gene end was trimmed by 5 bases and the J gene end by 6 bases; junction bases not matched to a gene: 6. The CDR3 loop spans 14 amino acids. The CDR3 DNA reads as TGTGCCAGCAGCCTAAGACAGGGATCCGGGGAGCTGTTTTTT. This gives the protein CASSLRQGSGELFF.

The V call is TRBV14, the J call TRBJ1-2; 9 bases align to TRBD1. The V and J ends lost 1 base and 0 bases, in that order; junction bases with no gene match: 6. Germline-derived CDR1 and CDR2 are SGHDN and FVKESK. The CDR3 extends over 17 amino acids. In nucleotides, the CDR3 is TGTGCCAGCAGCCAAGGGACAGGGGCCCCTTCTAACTATGGCTACACCTTC. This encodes CASSQGTGAPSNYGYTF.

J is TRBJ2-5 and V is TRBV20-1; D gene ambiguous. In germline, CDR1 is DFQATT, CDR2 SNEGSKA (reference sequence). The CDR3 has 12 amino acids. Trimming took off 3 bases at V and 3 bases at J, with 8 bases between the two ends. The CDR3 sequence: CSASYGEETQYF. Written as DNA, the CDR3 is TGCAGTGCTAGTTACGGTGAAGAGACCCAGTACTTC.

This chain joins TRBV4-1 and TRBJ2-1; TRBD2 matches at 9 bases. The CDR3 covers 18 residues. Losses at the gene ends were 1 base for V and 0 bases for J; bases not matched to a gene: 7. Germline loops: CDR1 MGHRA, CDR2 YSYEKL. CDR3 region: CASSQGASGDSSYNEQFF. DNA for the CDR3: TGCGCCAGCAGCCAAGGGGCTAGCGGGGATAGCTCCTACAATGAGCAGTTCTTC.

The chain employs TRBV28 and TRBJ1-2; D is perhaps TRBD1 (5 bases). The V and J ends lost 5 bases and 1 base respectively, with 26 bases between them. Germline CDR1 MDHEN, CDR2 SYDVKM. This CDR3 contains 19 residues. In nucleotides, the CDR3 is TGTGCCAGCAGTGCATCATTCAACCCCGACAGTCCTTATAACTATGGCTACACCTTC. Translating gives CASSASFNPDSPYNYGYTF.

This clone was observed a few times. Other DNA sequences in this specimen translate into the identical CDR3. The CDR3 DNA follows: TGCAGTGCTAGTACAGGCCGCTCTGGAAACACCATATATTTT. Its translation: CSASTGRSGNTIYF. The rearrangement uses TRBV20-1 and TRBJ1-3; a weak D match, TRBD1 (5 bases). Between the trimmed V and J ends, which lost 3 bases and 0 bases, there was a span of 9 bases. This CDR3 spans 14 amino acids. CDR1 DFQATT and CDR2 SNEGSKA come from the germline V gene (reference sequence).

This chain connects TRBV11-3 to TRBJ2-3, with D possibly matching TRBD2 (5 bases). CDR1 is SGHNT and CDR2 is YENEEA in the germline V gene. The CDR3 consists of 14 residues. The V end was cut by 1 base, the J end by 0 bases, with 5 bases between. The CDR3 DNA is TGTGCCAGCAGCTTAGGACTAAGCACAGATACGCAGTATTTT. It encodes CASSLGLSTDTQYF.